This T cell receptor beta chain was identified during a study of sequential checkpoint blockade in melanoma. On the study more broadly: After both sequences, patients received maintenance nivolumab.

Sequencing was performed with immunoSEQ multiplex PCR; in TCRdb, only in-frame clones are kept and a portion is missing. The top ten clones hold less than 7% of a sample with 35,000 to 45,000 clones, 80% to 90% of them seen once. CDR1 and CDR2 (germline): MGHRA, YSYEKL. The germline V and J ends were trimmed by 0 bases and 4 bases, with 14 bases remaining between them. CDR3 length: 16 amino acids. Indicated treatment: randomized to nivolumab then ipilimumab (arm A) or the reverse (arm B). PBMC sorting kept live CD3+CD8+ cells without CD19 or CD56. A single count supports this clone. This sample comprised CD8+ T cells sorted from blood (inferred from file names), obtained from a patient given nivolumab and ipilimumab in sequence. This sequence joins TRBV4-1 and TRBJ2-3, with a weak D call TRBD2 (6 bases). This clonotype was obtained from a human donor with melanoma. CDR3 region: CASSQEGAAGPDTQYF. CDR3 nucleotides: TGCGCCAGCAGCCAAGAAGGTGCTGCGGGACCAGATACGCAGTATTTT.